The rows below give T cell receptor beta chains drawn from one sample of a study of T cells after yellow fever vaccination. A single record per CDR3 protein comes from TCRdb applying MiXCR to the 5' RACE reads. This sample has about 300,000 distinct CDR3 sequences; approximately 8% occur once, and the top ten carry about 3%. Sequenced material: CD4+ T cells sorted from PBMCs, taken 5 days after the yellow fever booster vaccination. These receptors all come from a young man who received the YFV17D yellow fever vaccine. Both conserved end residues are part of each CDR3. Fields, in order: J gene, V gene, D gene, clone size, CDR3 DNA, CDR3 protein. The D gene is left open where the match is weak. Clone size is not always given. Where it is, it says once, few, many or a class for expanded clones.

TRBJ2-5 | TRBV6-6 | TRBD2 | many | TGTGCCAGCAGTTATAGCGGGGGGTCAGAGACCCAGTACTTC | CASSYSGGSETQYF
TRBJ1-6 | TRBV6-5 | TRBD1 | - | TGTGCCAGCAGTTACTCTCTGGACAGGGGCTATAATTCACCCCTCCACTTT | CASSYSLDRGYNSPLHF
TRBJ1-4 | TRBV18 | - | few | TGTGCCAGCTCACCTAATCAGGGCGGCCCTAATGAAAAACTGTTTTTT | CASSPNQGGPNEKLFF
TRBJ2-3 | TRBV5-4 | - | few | TGTGCCAGCAGCTTGGCCGGTCGAGCGGGTAGCACAGATACGCAGTATTTT | CASSLAGRAGSTDTQYF
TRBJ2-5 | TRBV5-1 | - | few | TGCGCCAGCAATCTGATCGGAGAAGAGACCCAGTACTTC | CASNLIGEETQYF
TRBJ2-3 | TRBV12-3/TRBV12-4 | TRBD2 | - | TGTGCCAGCAGTCTTACTAGCGGGGGCCCTACAGATACGCAGTATTTT | CASSLTSGGPTDTQYF
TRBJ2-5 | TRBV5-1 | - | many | TGTGCCAGCAGCTTGGGGGGCGGAGAGACCCAGTACTTC | CASSLGGGETQYF
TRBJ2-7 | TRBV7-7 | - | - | TGTGCCAGCGGATTACAGCGGCGCACCTACGAGCAGTACTTC | CASGLQRRTYEQYF
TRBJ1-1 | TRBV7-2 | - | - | TGTGCCAGCAGCTGGGGGAACACTGAAGCTTTCTTT | CASSWGNTEAFF
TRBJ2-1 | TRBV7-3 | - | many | TGTGCCAGCAGCTTAACCGGCGGGACACACAATGAGCAGTTCTTC | CASSLTGGTHNEQFF
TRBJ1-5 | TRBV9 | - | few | TGTGCCAGCAGCGCCGGGCAAGGATTTAGCAATCAGCCCCAGCATTTT | CASSAGQGFSNQPQHF
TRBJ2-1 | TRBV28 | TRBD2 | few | TGTGCCAGCAGTTCTACAGCGGGGGGGTTCAATGAGCAGTTCTTC | CASSSTAGGFNEQFF
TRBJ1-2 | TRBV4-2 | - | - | TGTGCCAGCAGCCCAAACCGACATGGCTACACCTTC | CASSPNRHGYTF
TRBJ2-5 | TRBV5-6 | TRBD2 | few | TGTGCCAGCAGCTTACTAGCGGGGGGGCACGGGGCCCAGTACTTC | CASSLLAGGHGAQYF
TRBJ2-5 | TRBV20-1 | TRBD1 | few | TGCAGTGCTACGATCCTGGGGACAGGGGTGAAAGAGACCCAGTACTTC | CSATILGTGVKETQYF
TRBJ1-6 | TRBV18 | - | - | TGTGCCAGCTCCCGGGGGGACGCTAATTCACCCCTCCACTTT | CASSRGDANSPLHF
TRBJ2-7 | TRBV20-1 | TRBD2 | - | TGCAGTGCCCTAGCGGGGGGGAGCTCCTACGAGCAGTACTTC | CSALAGGSSYEQYF
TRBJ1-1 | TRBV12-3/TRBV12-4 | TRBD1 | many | TGTGCCAGCAGTCCGAGGACAGGGGGAACTGAAGCTTTCTTT | CASSPRTGGTEAFF
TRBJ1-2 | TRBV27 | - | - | TGTGCCAGCAGTTCTGCGGGGCTAGGTGGCTACACCTTC | CASSSAGLGGYTF
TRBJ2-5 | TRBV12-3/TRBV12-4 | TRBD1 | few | TGTGCCAGCAGTATTGGGACAGACCTCCAAGAGACCCAGTACTTC | CASSIGTDLQETQYF
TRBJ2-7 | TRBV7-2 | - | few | TGTGCCAGCAGCCAAAGGGCGGGACCCTACGAGCAGTACTTC | CASSQRAGPYEQYF
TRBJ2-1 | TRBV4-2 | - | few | TGTGCCAGCAGCCAAGATGGGGGGCTTACCTACAATGAGCAGTTCTTC | CASSQDGGLTYNEQFF
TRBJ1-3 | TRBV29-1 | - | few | TGCAGCGTTGTCTCCGGAAACACCATATATTTT | CSVVSGNTIYF
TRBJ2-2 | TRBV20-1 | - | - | TGCAGTGCTAGAGCCCCTAGCAGGCGGGGGAACACCGGGGAGCTGTTTTTT | CSARAPSRRGNTGELFF
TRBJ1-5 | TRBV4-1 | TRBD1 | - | TGCGCCAGCAGCCACCAACCGCGGACGGGACAGATATATCAGCCCCAGCATTTT | CASSHQPRTGQIYQPQHF
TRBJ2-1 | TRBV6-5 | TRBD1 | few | TGTGCCAGCAGCCCTGTTAGACAGGGGCCGTCCTACAATGAGCAGTTCTTC | CASSPVRQGPSYNEQFF
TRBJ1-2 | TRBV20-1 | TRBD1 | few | TGCAGTGCTGTGGACAGGGCTAACTATGGCTACACCTTC | CSAVDRANYGYTF
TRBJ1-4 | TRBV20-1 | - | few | TGCAGTGCTAGCGTTCGGGTCGACGAAAAACTGTTTTTT | CSASVRVDEKLFF
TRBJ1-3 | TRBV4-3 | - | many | TGCGCCAGCAGCCAAGAGGGGCACTCTGGAAACACCATATATTTT | CASSQEGHSGNTIYF
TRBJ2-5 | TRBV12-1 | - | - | TGTGCCAGCAGCTTTATAGCTAGCGGGGTGGACCAAGAGACCCAGTACTTC | CASSFIASGVDQETQYF
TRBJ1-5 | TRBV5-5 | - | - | TGTGCCAGCAGCTTCTCGACAGGTCCCAATCAGCCCCAGCATTTT | CASSFSTGPNQPQHF
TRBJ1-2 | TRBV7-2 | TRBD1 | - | TGTGCCAGCACCCCGGGACAGGGTATGGATGGCTACACCTTC | CASTPGQGMDGYTF
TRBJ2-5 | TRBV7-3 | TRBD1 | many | TGTGCCAGCAGCCCTACAGGGGTGCAAGAGACCCAGTACTTC | CASSPTGVQETQYF
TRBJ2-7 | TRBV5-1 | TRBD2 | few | TGCGCCAGCAGCTGGGCAGCGGGGGGGCCCACATACGAGCAGTACTTC | CASSWAAGGPTYEQYF
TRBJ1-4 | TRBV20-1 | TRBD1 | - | TGCAGTGCTGGTCGACAGGGGAGGGCCGTTGAAAAACTGTTTTTT | CSAGRQGRAVEKLFF
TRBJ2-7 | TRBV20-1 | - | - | TGCAGTGCTAGAGAACTGGGGACGGCGGCGTACGAGCAGTACTTC | CSARELGTAAYEQYF
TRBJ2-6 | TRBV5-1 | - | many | TGCGCCAGCAGCTTGGGACAGTCTGGGGCCAACGTCCTGACTTTC | CASSLGQSGANVLTF
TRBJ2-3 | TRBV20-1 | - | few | TGCAGTGCTAGAACCCAGGGGGGGACAGATACGCAGTATTTT | CSARTQGGTDTQYF
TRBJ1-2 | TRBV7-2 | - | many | TGTGCCAGCAGCTTAGCGGGCGCTAACTATGGCTACACCTTC | CASSLAGANYGYTF
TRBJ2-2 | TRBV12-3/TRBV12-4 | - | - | TGTGCCAGCAGTCAGTTGACAGGGAACACCGGGGAGCTGTTTTTT | CASSQLTGNTGELFF
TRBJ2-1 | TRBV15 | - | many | TGTGCCACCAGCAAGGGCGGAACTAGTATGTATGAGCAGTTCTTC | CATSKGGTSMYEQFF
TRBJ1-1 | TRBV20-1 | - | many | TGCAGTGCGGACCTCTGGGGCACTGAAGCTTTCTTT | CSADLWGTEAFF
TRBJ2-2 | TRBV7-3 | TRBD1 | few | TGTGCCAGCAGCGCCACCGGGACAGGGGATCTGTTTTTT | CASSATGTGDLFF
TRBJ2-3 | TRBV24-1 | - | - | TGTGCCACCAGTGATACAACAGGGTTCACAGATACGCAGTATTTT | CATSDTTGFTDTQYF
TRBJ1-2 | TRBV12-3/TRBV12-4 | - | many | TGTGCCAGCAGTTTGACTCGAACGCGAGGCTACACCTTC | CASSLTRTRGYTF
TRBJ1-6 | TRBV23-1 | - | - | TGCGCCAGCAGGGGAAACGATAATTCACCCCTCCACTTT | CASRGNDNSPLHF
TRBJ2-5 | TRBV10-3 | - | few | TGTGCCATCAGTGAGTCGACTCTCGAGACCCAGTACTTC | CAISESTLETQYF
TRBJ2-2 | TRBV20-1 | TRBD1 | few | TGCAGTGCTAGAGCCAGGGGGAGCCTCGGGGAGCTGTTTTTT | CSARARGSLGELFF
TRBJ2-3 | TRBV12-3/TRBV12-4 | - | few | TGTGCCAGCAGCATCCTAGACCCAGATACGCAGTATTTT | CASSILDPDTQYF
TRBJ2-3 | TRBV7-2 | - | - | TGTGCCAGCAGCTCAGCAAGGGGGGATACGCAGTATTTT | CASSSARGDTQYF
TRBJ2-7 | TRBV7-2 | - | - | TGTGCCAGCAGCCCACAGGTGAGGGTGGGCGAGCAGTACTTC | CASSPQVRVGEQYF
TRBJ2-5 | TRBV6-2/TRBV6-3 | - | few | TGTGCCAGCAGTTACGGAGGGAATTTTGCAGAGACCCAGTACTTC | CASSYGGNFAETQYF
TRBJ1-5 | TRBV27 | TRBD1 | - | TGTGCCAGCAGTGAACACAGGGGTGTCGGTATGCAGCCCCAGCATTTT | CASSEHRGVGMQPQHF
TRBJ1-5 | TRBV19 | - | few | TGTGCCAGTAGTGCCGGTGGTCGCAATCAGCCCCAGCATTTT | CASSAGGRNQPQHF